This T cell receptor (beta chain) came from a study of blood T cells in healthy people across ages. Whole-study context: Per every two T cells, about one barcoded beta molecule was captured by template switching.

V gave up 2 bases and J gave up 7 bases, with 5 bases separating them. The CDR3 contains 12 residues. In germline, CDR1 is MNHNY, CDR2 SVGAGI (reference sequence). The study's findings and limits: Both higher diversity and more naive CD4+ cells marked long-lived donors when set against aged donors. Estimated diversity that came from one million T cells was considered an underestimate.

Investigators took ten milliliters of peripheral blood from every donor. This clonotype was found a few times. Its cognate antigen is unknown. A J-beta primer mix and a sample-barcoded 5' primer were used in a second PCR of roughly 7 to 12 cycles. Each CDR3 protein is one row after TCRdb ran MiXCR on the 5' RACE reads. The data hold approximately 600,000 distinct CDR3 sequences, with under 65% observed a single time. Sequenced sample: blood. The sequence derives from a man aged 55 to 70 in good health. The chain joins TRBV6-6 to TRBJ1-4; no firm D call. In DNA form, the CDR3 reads TGTGCCAGCAGTTACGAGGGTGAAAAACTGTTTTTT. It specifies CASSYEGEKLFF.